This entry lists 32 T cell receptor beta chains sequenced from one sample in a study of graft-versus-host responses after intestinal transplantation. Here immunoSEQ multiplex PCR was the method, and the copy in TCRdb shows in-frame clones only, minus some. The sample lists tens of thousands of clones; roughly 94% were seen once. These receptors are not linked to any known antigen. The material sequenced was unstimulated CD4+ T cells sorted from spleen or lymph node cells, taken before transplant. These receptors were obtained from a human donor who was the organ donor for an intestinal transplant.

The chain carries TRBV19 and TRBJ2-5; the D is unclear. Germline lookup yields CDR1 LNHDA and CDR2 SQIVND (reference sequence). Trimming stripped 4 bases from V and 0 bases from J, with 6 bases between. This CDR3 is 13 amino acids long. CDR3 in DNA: TGTGCCAGTAGTAGGCTGTACCAAGAGACCCAGTACTTC. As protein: CASSRLYQETQYF. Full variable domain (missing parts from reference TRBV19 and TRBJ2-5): DGGITQSPKYLFRKEGQNVTLSCEQNLNHDAMYWYRQDPGQGLRLIYYSQIVNDFQKGDIAEGYSVSREKKESFPLTVTSAQKNPTAFYLCASSRLYQETQYFGPGTRLLVL.

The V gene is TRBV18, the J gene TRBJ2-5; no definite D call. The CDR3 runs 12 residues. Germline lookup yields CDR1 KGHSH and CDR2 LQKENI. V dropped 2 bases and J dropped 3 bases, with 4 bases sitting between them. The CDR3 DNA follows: TGTGCCAGCTCACCAAGGAAAGAGACCCAGTACTTC. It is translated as CASSPRKETQYF.

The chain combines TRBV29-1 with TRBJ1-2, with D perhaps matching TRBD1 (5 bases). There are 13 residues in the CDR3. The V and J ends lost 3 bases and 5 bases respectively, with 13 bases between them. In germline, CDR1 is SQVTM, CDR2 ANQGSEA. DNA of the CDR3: TGCAGCGTTGATCAGGGCAGGGTATATGGCTACACCTTC. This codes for CSVDQGRVYGYTF.

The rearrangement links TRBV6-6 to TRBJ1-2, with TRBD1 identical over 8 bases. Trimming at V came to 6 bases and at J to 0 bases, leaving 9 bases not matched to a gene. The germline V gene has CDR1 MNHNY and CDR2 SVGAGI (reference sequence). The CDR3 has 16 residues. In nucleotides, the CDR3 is TGTGCCAGCAGCCCCATCCGGGACAGGACTAACTATGGCTACACCTTC. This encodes CASSPIRDRTNYGYTF.

The CDR3 here is CASSATGVGEAFF. CDR3 sequence (DNA): TGTGCCAGCAGTGCTACAGGGGTTGGTGAAGCTTTCTTT. This rearrangement joins TRBV6-5 to TRBJ1-1, with 7 bases lining up with TRBD1. The J segment lost 7 bases and the V segment lost 5 bases, leaving 7 bases of the junction unmatched. The CDR3 contains 13 residues. The germline V gene encodes CDR1 MNHEY and CDR2 SVGAGI.

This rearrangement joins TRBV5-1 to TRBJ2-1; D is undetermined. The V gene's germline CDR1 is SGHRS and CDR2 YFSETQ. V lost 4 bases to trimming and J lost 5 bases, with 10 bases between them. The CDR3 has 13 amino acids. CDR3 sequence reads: CASSPLDDNEQFF. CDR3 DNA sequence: TGCGCCAGCAGCCCGCTTGATGACAATGAGCAGTTCTTC.

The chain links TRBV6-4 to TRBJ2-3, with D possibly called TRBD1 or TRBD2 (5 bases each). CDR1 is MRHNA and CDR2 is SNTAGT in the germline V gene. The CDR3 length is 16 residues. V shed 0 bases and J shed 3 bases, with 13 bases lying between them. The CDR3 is CASSDSGGLWTDTQYF. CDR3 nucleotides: TGTGCCAGCAGTGACTCTGGGGGTTTATGGACAGATACGCAGTATTTT.

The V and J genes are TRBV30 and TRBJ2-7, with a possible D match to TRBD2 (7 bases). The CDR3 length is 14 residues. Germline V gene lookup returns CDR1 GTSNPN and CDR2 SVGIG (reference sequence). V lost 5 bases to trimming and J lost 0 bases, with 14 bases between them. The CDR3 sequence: CAWAGGGPSYEQYF. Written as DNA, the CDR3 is TGTGCCTGGGCCGGCGGGGGCCCCTCCTACGAGCAGTACTTC.

CDR3 sequence reads: CASSLGGANYGYTF. In DNA form, the CDR3 reads TGTGCCAGCAGTTTAGGGGGCGCTAACTATGGCTACACCTTC. The V gene is TRBV28, the J gene TRBJ1-2; D perhaps matches TRBD1 (6 bases). Trimming shortened V by 2 bases and J by 0 bases, and 7 bases separated the two germline ends. Germline V CDR1 and CDR2: MDHEN, SYDVKM. The CDR3 loop spans 14 amino acids.

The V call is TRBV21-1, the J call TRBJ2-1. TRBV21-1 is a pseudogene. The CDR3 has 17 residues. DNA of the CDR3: TGTGCCAGCAGCAAGGGAATAGCTACACATTCCGACAATGAGCAGTTCTTC. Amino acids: CASSKGIATHSDNEQFF.

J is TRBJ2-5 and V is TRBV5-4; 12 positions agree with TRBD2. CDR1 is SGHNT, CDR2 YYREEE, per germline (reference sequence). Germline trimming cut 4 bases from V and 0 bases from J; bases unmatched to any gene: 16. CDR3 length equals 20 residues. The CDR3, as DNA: TGTGCCAGCAGCCCCCCCAAAGGGCTAGCGGGGGGGCGGTACCAAGAGACCCAGTACTTC. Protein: CASSPPKGLAGGRYQETQYF.

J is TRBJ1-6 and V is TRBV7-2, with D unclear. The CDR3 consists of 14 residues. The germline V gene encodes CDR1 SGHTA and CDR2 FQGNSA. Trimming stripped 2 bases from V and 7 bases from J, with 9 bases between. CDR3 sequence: CASSLQRNNSPLHF. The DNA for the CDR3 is TGTGCCAGCAGCTTACAACGGAACAATTCACCCCTCCACTTT.

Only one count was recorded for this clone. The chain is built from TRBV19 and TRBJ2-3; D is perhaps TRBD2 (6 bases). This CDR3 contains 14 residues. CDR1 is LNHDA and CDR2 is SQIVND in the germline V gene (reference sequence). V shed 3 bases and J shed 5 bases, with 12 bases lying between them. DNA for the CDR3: TGTGCCAGTAGTATTCGGGAGATAGGAGATACGCAGTATTTT. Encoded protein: CASSIREIGDTQYF. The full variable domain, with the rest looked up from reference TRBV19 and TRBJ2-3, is DGGITQSPKYLFRKEGQNVTLSCEQNLNHDAMYWYRQDPGQGLRLIYYSQIVNDFQKGDIAEGYSVSREKKESFPLTVTSAQKNPTAFYLCASSIREIGDTQYFGPGTRLTVL.

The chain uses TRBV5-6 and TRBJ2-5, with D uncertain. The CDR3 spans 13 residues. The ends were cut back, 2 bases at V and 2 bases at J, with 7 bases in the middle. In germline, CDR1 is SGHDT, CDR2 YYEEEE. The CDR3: CASSLGQQETQYF. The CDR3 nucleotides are TGTGCCAGCAGCTTAGGTCAGCAAGAGACCCAGTACTTC.

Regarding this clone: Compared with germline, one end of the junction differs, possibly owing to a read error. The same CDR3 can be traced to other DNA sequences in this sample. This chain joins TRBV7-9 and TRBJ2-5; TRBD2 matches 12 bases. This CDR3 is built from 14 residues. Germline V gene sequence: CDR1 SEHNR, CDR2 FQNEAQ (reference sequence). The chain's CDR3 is CASSLAGGQETQYF. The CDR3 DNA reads TGTGCCAGCAGCCTAGCGGGGGGGCAAGAGACCCAGTACTTC.

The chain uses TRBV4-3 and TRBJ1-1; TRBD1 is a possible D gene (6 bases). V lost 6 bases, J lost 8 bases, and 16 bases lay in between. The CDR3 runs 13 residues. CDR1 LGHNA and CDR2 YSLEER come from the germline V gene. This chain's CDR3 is CASRPDGGAEAFF. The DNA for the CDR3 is TGCGCCAGCAGACCCGATGGGGGCGCCGAAGCTTTCTTT.

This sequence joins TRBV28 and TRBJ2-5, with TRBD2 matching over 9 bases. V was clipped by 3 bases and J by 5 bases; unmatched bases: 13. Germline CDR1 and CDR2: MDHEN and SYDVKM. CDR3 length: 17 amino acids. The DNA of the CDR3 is TGTGCCAGCAGTTTGCCCCTACTAGCGGGCTTGGGGGAGACCCAGTACTTC. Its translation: CASSLPLLAGLGETQYF.

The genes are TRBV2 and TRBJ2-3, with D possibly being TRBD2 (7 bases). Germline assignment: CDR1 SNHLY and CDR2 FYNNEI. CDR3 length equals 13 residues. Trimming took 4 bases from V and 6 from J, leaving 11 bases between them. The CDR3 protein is CASSVGRGDTQYF. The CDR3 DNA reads TGTGCCAGCAGTGTTGGGAGGGGGGATACGCAGTATTTT.

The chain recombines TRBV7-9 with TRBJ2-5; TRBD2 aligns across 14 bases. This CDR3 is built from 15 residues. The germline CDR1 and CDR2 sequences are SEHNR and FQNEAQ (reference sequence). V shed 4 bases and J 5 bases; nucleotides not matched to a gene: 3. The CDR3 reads CASSWGLAGEETQYF. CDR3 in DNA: TGTGCCAGCAGCTGGGGACTAGCGGGAGAGGAGACCCAGTACTTC.

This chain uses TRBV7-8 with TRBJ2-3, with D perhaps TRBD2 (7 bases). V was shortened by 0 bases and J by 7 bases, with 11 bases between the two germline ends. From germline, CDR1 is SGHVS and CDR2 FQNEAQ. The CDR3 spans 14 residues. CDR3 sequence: CASSLAGGPYTQYF. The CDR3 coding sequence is TGTGCCAGCAGCTTAGCGGGGGGGCCCTATACGCAGTATTTT.

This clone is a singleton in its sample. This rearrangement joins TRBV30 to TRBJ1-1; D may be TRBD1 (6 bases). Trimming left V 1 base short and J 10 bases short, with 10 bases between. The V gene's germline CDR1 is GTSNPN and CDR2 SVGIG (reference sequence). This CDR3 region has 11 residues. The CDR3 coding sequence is TGTGCCTGGAGTGGAGGGGGGGGAGCTTTCTTT. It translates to CAWSGGGGAFF.

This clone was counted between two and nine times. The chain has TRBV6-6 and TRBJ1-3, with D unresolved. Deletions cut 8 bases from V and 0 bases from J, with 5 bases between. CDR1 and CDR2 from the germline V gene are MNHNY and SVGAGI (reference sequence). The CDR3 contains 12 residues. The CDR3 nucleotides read TGTGCCAGCCAGTACTCTGGAAACACCATATATTTT. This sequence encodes CASQYSGNTIYF.

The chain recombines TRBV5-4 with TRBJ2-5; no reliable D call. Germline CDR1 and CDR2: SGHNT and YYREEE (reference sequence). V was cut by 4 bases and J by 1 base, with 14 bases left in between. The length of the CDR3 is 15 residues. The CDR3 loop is CASSDFDRAQETQYF. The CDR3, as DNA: TGTGCCAGCAGCGATTTCGACCGAGCCCAAGAGACCCAGTACTTC.

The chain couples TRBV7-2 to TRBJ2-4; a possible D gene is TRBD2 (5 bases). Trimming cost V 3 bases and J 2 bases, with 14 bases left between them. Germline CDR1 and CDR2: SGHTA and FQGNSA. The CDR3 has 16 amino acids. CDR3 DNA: TGTGCCAGCAGCTTTTCGGGAAGTGGGACCAAAAACATTCAGTACTTC. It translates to CASSFSGSGTKNIQYF.

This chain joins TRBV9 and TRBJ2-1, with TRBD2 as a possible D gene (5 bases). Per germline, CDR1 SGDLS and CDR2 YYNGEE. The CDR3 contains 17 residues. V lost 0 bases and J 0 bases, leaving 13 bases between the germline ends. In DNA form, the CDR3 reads TGTGCCAGCAGCGTAGCTACGTGGGAGCTCTCCTACAATGAGCAGTTCTTC. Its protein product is CASSVATWELSYNEQFF.

Here the CDR3 reads CASSRTSGSSYEQYF. DNA of the CDR3: TGCGCCAGCAGCCGGACTAGCGGGAGCTCCTACGAGCAGTACTTC. The rearrangement uses TRBV4-3 and TRBJ2-7, with 13 bases that match TRBD2. From germline, CDR1 is LGHNA and CDR2 YSLEER. V lost 4 bases, J lost 0 bases, and 0 bases stayed unmatched. The CDR3 runs 15 residues.

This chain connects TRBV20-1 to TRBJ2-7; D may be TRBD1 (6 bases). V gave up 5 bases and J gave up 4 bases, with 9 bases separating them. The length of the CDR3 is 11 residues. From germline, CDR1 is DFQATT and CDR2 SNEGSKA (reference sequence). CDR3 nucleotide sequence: TGCAGTGCTCCTACAGGGTACGAGCAGTACTTC. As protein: CSAPTGYEQYF.

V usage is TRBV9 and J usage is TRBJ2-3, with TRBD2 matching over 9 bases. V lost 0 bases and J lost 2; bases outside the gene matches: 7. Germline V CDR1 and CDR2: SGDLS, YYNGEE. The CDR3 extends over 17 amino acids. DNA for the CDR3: TGTGCCAGCAGCGTAGCAAGGCGGGGGGGGACCACAGATACGCAGTATTTT. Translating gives CASSVARRGGTTDTQYF.

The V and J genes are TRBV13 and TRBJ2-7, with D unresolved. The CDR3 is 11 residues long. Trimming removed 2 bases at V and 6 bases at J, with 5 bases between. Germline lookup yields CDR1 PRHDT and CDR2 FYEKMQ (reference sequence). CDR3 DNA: TGTGCCAGCAGCTTAATTTCCGAGCAGTACTTC. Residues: CASSLISEQYF.

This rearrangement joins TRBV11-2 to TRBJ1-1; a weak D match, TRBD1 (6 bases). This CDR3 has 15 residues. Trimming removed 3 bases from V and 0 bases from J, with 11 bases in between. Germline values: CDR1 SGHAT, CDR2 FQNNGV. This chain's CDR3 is CASSLSGALNTEAFF. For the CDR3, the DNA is TGTGCCAGCAGCTTGTCAGGGGCTCTGAACACTGAAGCTTTCTTT. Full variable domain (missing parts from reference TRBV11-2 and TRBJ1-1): EAGVAQSPRYKIIEKRQSVAFWCNPISGHATLYWYQQILGQGPKLLIQFQNNGVVDDSQLPKDRFSAERLKGVDSTLKIQPAKLEDSAVYLCASSLSGALNTEAFFGQGTRLTVV.

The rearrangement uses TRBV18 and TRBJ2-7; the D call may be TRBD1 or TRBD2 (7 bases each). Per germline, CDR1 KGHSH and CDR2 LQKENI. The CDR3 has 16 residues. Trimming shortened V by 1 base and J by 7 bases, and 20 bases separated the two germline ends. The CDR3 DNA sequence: TGTGCCAGCTCACCACACAGGGGCCCTCAAGCGGGGGAGCAGTACTTC. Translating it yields CASSPHRGPQAGEQYF.

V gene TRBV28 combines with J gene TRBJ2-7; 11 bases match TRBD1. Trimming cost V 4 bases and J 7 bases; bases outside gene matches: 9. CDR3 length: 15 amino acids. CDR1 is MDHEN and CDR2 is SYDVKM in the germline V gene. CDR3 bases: TGTGCCAGCAGTTCCTCGGGACAGGGGGAAAGGGAGCAGTACTTC. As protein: CASSSSGQGEREQYF.